The entry that follows covers one T cell receptor (beta chain) sequence. The target antigen is unknown. The V end was cut by 4 bases, the J end by 0 bases, with 21 bases between. The CDR3 runs to 18 residues. Germline V CDR1 and CDR2: SGHVS, FNYEAQ. Graves' hyperthyroidism qualified as stable when ophthalmopathy did not progress within 18 months. With a duration under 2 months, the hyperthyroidism was newly diagnosed in patients aged 18 to 65. TCR beta CDR3 sequences were amplified from RNA transcripts. HTBI primers were used for first-round RT-PCR of the TCR CDR3. TCRdb called the multiplex PCR reads again in MiXCR, with one record for every CDR3 protein. Of around 520,000 distinct CDR3 sequences in the sample, 12% to 15% are singletons; the top ten hold more than 11%. The data were taken from a study of T cells in Graves' hyperthyroidism and ophthalmopathy. General study results and limits: For ophthalmopathy, model prediction preceded onset by a median about six months. Blood also carried most thyroid clonotypes expanded above 0.001.

This chain links TRBV7-6 with TRBJ1-2; tentative D call: TRBD1 (5 bases). The sequenced material came from blood. The source is a woman aged 40 to 50 with Graves' hyperthyroidism. The CDR3, as DNA: TGTGCCAGCAGCTCTCGGGACGCACTCTCGGCCCCTAACTATGGCTACACCTTC. This sequence encodes CASSSRDALSAPNYGYTF.